This section outlines one T cell receptor beta chain sequence together with its context. Reverse transcribed after extraction, RNA yielded cDNA as the sequencing template. Clones were read by immunoSEQ multiplex PCR, and TCRdb kept only the in-frame ones, dropping some. The profile covers 90,000 to 150,000 clones, with roughly 58% appearing a single time and around 30% taken by the ten largest. Stated treatment: oral pan-JAK inhibitor, 5-10 mg twice daily. A FACSAria was used to sort CD4+ and CD8+ T cells. These cells came from PBMCs. These data come from a study of CD8+ T cells in alopecia areata. Germline V CDR1 and CDR2: DFQATT, SNEGSKA (reference sequence). The CDR3 loop spans 11 amino acids. The V end was cut by 6 bases, the J end by 8 bases, with 8 bases between.

The TCR sequence derives from a human donor with alopecia areata. Sequencing was performed on CD8+ T cells sorted from blood, taken at week 4, from a patient treated with tofacitinib. The V and J genes are TRBV20-1 and TRBJ1-6; D call uncertain. CDR3 DNA sequence: TGCAGTGCCGGGGTACATTCACCCCTCCACTTT. Its translation is CSAGVHSPLHF.